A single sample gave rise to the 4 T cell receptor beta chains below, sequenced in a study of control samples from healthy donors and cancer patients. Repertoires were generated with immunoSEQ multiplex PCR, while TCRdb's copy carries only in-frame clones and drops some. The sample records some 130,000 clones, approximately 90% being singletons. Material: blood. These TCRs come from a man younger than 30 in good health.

CDR3 amino acids: CASRGQGANWEFF. The CDR3 bases are TGTGCCAGCAGGGGACAGGGGGCGAACTGGGAGTTCTTC. The chain has TRBV6-6 and TRBJ2-1; TRBD1 matches at 12 bases. Trimming at V came to 6 bases and at J to 14 bases, leaving 8 bases not matched to a gene. Germline assignment: CDR1 MNHNY and CDR2 SVGAGI (reference sequence). The CDR3 loop spans 13 amino acids.

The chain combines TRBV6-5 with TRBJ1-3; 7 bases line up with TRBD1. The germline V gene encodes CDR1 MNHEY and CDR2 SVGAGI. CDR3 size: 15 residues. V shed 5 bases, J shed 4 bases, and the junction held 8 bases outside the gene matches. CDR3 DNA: TGTGCCAGCAGTCGGGACAGTACTCGGGGAAACACCATATATTTT. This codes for CASSRDSTRGNTIYF.

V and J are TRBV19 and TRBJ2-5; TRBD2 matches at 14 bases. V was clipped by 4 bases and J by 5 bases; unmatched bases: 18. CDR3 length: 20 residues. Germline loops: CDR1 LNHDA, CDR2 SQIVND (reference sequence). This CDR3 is CASSRSAPGTSGGLGETQYF. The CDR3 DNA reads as TGTGCCAGTAGTAGAAGTGCCCCGGGGACTAGCGGGGGCCTTGGGGAGACCCAGTACTTC.

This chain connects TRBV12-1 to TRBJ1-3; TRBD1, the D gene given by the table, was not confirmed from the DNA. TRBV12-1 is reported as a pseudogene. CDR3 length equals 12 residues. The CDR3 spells CASRVGTDTIYF. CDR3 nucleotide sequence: TGTGCCAGCAGGGTCGGAACAGACACCATATATTTT.